The clone carrying this T cell receptor (beta chain) has only one observation. What it recognizes is unknown. These data belong to a study of regulatory T cells in long-lasting Graves disease. General observations from the study: Among persistent patients, a larger number of public clonotypes were shared (about 3,000) than among newly diagnosed patients (under 1,000). Peripheral blood alone, not thyroid tissue, underwent study.

Germline loops: CDR1 MDHEN, CDR2 SYDVKM. The CDR3 covers 14 residues. The junction had 5 bases not matched to a gene; V was cut back by 6 bases and J by 4 bases. Investigators prepared the TCR beta libraries by applying iRepertoire HTBI primers and Arm-PCR of CDR3 regions. TCRdb recomputed calls from the multiplex PCR reads with MiXCR, one row per CDR3 protein. The sample consists of 450,000 or so distinct CDR3 sequences, around 20% of them appearing once. Specified time point: persistent/refractory GD, antithyroid drugs over 5 years with positive TRAb. The TCR library was made from RNA extracted from PBMCs. The diagnosis of Graves' disease used American Thyroid Association guidelines. Those enrolled as patients came out of an endocrinology department in Xi'an, China.

The receptor was derived from a female donor with Graves disease. V is TRBV28 and J is TRBJ2-3; TRBD2 aligns across 9 bases. Here the sequenced sample was peripheral blood mononuclear cells (PBMCs), taken when the disease was refractory, from a patient treated with antithyroid drugs. Here the CDR3 reads CASRFSGSADTQYF. The CDR3 DNA follows: TGTGCCAGCAGATTTAGCGGGAGTGCAGATACGCAGTATTTT. The full variable domain, rest sourced from reference TRBV28 and TRBJ2-3, is DVKVTQSSRYLVKRTGEKVFLECVQDMDHENMFWYRQDPGLGLRLIYFSYDVKMKEKGDIPEGYSVSREKKERFSLILESASTNQTSMYLCASRFSGSADTQYFGPGTRLTVL.